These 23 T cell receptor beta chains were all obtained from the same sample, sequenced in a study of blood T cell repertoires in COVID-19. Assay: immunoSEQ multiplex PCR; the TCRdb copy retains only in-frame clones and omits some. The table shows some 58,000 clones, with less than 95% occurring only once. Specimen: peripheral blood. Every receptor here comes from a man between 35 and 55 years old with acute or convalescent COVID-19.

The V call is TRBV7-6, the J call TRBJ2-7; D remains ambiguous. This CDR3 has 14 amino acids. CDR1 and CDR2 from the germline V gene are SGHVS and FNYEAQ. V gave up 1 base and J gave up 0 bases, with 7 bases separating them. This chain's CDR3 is CASSLGAGSYEQYF. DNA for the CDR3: TGTGCCAGCAGCTTAGGGGCTGGCTCCTACGAGCAGTACTTC.

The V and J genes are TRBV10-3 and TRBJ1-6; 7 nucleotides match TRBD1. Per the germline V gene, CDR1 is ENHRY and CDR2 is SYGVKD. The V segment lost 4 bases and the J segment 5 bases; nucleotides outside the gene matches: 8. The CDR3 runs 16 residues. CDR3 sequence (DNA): TGTGCCATCAGTGCCGACAGGGCCGGAAATAATTCACCCCTCCACTTT. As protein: CAISADRAGNNSPLHF.

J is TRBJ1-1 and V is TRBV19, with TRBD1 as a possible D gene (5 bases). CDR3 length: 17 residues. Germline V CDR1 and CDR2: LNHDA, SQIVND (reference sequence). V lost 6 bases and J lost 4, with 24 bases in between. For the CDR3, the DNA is TGTGCCAGTAGACCCCTTGTCGGGACTAACCGGGGCACTGAAGCTTTCTTT. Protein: CASRPLVGTNRGTEAFF.

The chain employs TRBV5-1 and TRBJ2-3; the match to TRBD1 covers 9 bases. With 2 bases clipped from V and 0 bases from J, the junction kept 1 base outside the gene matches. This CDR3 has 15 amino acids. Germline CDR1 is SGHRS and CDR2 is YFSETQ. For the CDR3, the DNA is TGCGCCAGCAGCTTACAGGGGGCTAGCACAGATACGCAGTATTTT. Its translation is CASSLQGASTDTQYF.

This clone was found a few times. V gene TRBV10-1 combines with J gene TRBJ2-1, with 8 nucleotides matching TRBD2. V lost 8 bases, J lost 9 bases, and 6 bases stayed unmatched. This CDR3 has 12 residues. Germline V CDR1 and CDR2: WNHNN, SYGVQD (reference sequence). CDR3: CASAGLAGEQFF. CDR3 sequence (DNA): TGCGCCAGCGCGGGTCTAGCGGGTGAGCAGTTCTTC.

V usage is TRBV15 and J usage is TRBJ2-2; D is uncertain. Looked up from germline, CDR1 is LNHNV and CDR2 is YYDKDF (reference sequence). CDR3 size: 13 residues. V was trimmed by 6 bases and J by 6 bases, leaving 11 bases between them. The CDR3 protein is CATSVVSAGELFF. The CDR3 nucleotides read TGTGCCACCAGTGTAGTTTCGGCCGGGGAGCTGTTTTTT.

CDR3 coding DNA: TGTGCCAGTAGACAGAATTCACCCCTCCACTTT. Encoded protein: CASRQNSPLHF. The gene calls are TRBV19 and TRBJ1-6; D is undetermined. The V and J ends lost 6 bases and 7 bases respectively, with 4 bases between them. This CDR3 contains 11 residues. Germline assignment: CDR1 LNHDA and CDR2 SQIVND (reference sequence). Full variable domain (remainder filled in from reference TRBV19 and TRBJ1-6): DGGITQSPKYLFRKEGQNVTLSCEQNLNHDAMYWYRQDPGQGLRLIYYSQIVNDFQKGDIAEGYSVSREKKESFPLTVTSAQKNPTAFYLCASRQNSPLHFGNGTRLTVT.

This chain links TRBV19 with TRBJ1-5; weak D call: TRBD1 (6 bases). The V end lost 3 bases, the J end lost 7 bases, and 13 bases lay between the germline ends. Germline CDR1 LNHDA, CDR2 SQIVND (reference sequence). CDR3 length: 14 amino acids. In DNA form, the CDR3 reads TGTGCCAGTAGTATTCGACAGGATGGACAGCCCCAGCATTTT. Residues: CASSIRQDGQPQHF.

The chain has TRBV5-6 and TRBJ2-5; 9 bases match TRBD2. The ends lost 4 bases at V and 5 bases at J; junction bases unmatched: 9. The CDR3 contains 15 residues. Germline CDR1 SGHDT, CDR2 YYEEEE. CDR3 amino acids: CASSGWTSDLETQYF. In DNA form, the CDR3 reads TGTGCCAGCAGCGGGTGGACTAGCGATTTGGAGACCCAGTACTTC. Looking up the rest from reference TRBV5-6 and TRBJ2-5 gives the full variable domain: DAGVTQSPTHLIKTRGQQVTLRCSPKSGHDTVSWYQQALGQGPQFIFQYYEEEERQRGNFPDRFSGHQFPNYSSELNVNALLLGDSALYLCASSGWTSDLETQYFGPGTRLLVL.

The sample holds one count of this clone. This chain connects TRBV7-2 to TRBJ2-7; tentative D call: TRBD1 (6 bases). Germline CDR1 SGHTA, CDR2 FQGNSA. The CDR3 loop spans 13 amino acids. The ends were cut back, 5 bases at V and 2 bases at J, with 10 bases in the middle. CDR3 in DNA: TGTGCCAGCAGCGAGGACAGACCCTACGAGCAGTACTTC. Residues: CASSEDRPYEQYF.

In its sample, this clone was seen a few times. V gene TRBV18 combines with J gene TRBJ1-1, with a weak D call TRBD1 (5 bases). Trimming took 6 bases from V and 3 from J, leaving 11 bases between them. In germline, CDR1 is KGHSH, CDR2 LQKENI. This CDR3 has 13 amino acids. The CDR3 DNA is TGTGCCAGCTCCCTGGGGGGGGACACTGAAGCTTTCTTT. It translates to CASSLGGDTEAFF.

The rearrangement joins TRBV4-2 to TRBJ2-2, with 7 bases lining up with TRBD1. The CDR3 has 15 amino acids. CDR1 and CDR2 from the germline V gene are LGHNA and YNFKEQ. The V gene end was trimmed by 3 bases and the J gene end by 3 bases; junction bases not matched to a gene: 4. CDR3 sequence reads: CASSQGQGDTGELFF. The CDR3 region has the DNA TGTGCCAGCAGCCAGGGCCAGGGGGACACCGGGGAGCTGTTTTTT.

The CDR3 coding sequence is TGTGCCAGCAGTTACAGCTCACCGGGACTAGCGACGGAGCAGTTCTTC. As protein: CASSYSSPGLATEQFF. The genes are TRBV6-5 and TRBJ2-1; 10 bases match TRBD2. CDR1 is MNHEY and CDR2 is SVGAGI in the germline V gene. The CDR3 length is 16 residues. V lost 2 bases and J lost 10; bases outside the gene matches: 11.

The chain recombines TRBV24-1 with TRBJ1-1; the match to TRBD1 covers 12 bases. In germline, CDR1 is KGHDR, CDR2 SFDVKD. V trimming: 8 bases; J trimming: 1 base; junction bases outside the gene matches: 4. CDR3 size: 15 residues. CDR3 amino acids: CATMGTGGKNTEAFF. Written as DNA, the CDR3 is TGTGCCACCATGGGGACAGGGGGCAAGAACACTGAAGCTTTCTTT.

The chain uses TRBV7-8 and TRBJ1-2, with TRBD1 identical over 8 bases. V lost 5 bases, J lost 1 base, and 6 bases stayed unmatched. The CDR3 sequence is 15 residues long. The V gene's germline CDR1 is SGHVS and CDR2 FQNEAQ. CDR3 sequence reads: CASSPGQGSNYGYTF. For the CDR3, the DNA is TGTGCCAGCAGCCCCGGACAGGGTAGTAACTATGGCTACACCTTC.

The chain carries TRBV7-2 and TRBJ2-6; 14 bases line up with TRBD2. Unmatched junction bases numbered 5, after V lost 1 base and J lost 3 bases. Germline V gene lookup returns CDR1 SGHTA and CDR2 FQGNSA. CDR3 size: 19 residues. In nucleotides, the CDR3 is TGTGCCAGCAGCTTAGGTCTGGGACTAGCGGGAGTTGGGGCCAACGTCCTGACTTTC. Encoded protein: CASSLGLGLAGVGANVLTF.

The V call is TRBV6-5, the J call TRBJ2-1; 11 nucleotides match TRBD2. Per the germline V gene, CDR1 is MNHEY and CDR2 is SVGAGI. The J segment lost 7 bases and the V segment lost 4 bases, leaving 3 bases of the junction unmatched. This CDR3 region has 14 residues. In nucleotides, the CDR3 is TGTGCCAGCAGTTTAGCGGGAGGGTGGAATGAGCAGTTCTTC. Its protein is CASSLAGGWNEQFF.

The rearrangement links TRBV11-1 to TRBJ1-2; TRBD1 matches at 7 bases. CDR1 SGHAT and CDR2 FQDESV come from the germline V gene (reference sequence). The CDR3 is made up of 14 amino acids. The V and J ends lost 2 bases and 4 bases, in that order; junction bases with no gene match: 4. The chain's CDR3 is CASSLKGAAYGYTF. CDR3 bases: TGTGCCAGCAGCTTAAAGGGGGCGGCCTATGGCTACACCTTC.

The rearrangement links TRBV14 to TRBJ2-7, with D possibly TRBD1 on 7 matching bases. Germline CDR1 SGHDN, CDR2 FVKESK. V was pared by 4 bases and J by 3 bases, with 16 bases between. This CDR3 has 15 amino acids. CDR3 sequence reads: CASSPPEGAVYEQYF. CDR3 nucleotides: TGTGCCAGCAGCCCCCCGGAGGGGGCCGTCTACGAGCAGTACTTC.

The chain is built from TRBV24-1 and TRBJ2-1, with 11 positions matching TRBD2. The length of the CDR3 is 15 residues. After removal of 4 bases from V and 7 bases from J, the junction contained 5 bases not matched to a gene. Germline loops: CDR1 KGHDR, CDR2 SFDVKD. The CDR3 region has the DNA TGTGCCACCAGTGAGGGGGCTAGCGGGAGGAATGAGCAGTTCTTC. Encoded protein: CATSEGASGRNEQFF.

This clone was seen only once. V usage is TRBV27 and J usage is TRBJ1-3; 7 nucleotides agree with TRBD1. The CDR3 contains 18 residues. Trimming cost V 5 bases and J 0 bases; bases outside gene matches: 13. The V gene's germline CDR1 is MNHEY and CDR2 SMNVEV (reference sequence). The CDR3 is CASSPRGDSPFSGNTIYF. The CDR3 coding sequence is TGTGCCAGCAGTCCACGAGGGGACAGCCCGTTCTCTGGAAACACCATATATTTT.

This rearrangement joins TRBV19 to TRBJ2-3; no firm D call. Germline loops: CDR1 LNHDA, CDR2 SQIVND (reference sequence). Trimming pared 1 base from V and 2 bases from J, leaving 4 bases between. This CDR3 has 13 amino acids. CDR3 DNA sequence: TGTGCCAGTAGTATAGCGTACACAGATACGCAGTATTTT. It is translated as CASSIAYTDTQYF.

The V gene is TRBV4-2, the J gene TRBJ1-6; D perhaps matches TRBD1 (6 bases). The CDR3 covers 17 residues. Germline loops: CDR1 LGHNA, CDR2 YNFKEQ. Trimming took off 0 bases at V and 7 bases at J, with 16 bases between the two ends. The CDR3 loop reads CASSQESVQGRNSPLHF. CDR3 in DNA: TGTGCCAGCAGCCAAGAGAGTGTGCAGGGGCGAAATTCACCCCTCCACTTT.